The 2 T cell receptor beta chains listed next were all sequenced from one sample in a study of blood T cell repertoires in COVID-19. TCRdb's copy holds only in-frame clones and misses some; the assay was immunoSEQ multiplex PCR. The table lists roughly 140,000 clones, less than 90% of them singletons, with about 2.5% in the top ten. Sequenced sample: peripheral blood. Receptors were obtained from a woman in her 70s with acute or convalescent COVID-19.

The chain combines TRBV28 with TRBJ2-2, with D perhaps TRBD2 (7 bases). CDR1 is MDHEN and CDR2 is SYDVKM in the germline V gene. Trimming removed 6 bases from V and 0 bases from J, with 14 bases in between. The CDR3 covers 16 residues. The CDR3 reads CASRGGTTANTGELFF. The CDR3 DNA follows: TGTGCCAGCAGGGGGGGGACAACCGCGAACACCGGGGAGCTGTTTTTT.

This clone was seen once. The V and J genes are TRBV5-1 and TRBJ2-5; 10 nucleotides line up with TRBD2. CDR3 length equals 15 residues. Germline CDR1 reads SGHRS; CDR2 reads YFSETQ. Trimming at V came to 2 bases and at J to 1 base, leaving 2 bases not matched to a gene. CDR3 bases: TGCGCCAGCAGCTTACTAGCGGGGATCCAAGAGACCCAGTACTTC. Its protein product is CASSLLAGIQETQYF. Using reference TRBV5-1 and TRBJ2-5 for the parts outside the CDR3, the full variable domain is KAGVTQTPRYLIKTRGQQVTLSCSPISGHRSVSWYQQTPGQGLQFLFEYFSETQRNKGNFPGRFSGRQFSNSRSEMNVSTLELGDSALYLCASSLLAGIQETQYFGPGTRLLVL.